A single sample is the source of the 24 T cell receptor beta chains below, sequenced in a study of T cells in Graves' hyperthyroidism and ophthalmopathy. Authors of the study amplified TCR beta CDR3 regions from RNA transcripts. During a first-round RT-PCR of the TCR CDR3, the HTBI primer set was used. From the multiplex PCR reads, TCRdb called clonotypes with MiXCR, one entry per CDR3 protein. The table shows about 400,000 distinct CDR3 sequences, with about 14% occurring only once. Specimen: blood. The receptors shown here come from a man aged 45 to 65 with Graves' ophthalmopathy.

At least ten counts were recorded for this clonotype. The CDR3 DNA follows: TGCGCCAGCAGTGACATGGATACGGGCCCAGATACGCAGTATTTT. The encoded protein is CASSDMDTGPDTQYF. The V and J genes are TRBV10-1 and TRBJ2-3; D gene ambiguous. The CDR3 spans 15 residues. CDR1 is WNHNN, CDR2 SYGVQD, per germline (reference sequence). Deletions cut 3 bases from V and 4 bases from J, with 14 bases between.

The table lists this clonotype with many counts. The chain carries TRBV28 and TRBJ1-5; maybe TRBD1 (6 bases). CDR3 size: 17 residues. Trimming removed 7 bases at V and 6 bases at J, with 25 bases between. Germline V lookup: CDR1 MDHEN, CDR2 SYDVKM. The CDR3 coding sequence is TGTGCCAGCACCGAGTATCCAGGGGCTCTCCTGGGTCAGCCCCAGCATTTT. Its translation is CASTEYPGALLGQPQHF.

The chain carries TRBV19 and TRBJ1-5; D uncertain. Germline V gene sequence: CDR1 LNHDA, CDR2 SQIVND (reference sequence). V was cut by 4 bases and J by 0 bases, with 10 bases left in between. The CDR3 runs 15 residues. The CDR3 region has the DNA TGTGCCAGTAGTAGCAGGCATGATAGCAATCAGCCCCAGCATTTT. This gives the protein CASSSRHDSNQPQHF.

Remarks on this clonotype: A read error may explain this, as a much larger clone is one base away. The rearrangement links TRBV6-1 to TRBJ1-1; possibly TRBD1 for D (5 bases). There are 15 residues in the CDR3. Germline CDR1 MNHNS, CDR2 SASEGT. For the CDR3, the DNA is TGTGCCAGCAGTCCAGGCGGAGGGGTTGCCACTAAAGCTTTCTTT. It is translated as CASSPGGGVATKAFF.

This clonotype was recorded at least ten times. The chain uses TRBV2 and TRBJ2-4; the D gene is possibly TRBD2 (6 bases). This CDR3 region has 16 residues. The ends were cut back, 8 bases at V and 1 base at J, with 18 bases in the middle. Germline-derived CDR1 and CDR2 are SNHLY and FYNNEI. In DNA, the CDR3 is TGTGCCAGCGGGGAGGCGGGACTCACCGCCAAAAACATTCAGTACTTC. Protein product: CASGEAGLTAKNIQYF.

This clonotype has ten or more counts. The rearrangement links TRBV6-5 to TRBJ1-1, with D possibly matching TRBD1 (5 bases). Germline CDR1 reads MNHEY; CDR2 reads SVGAGI. The CDR3 consists of 15 residues. With 0 bases removed from V and 1 base from J, the gap between germline ends came to 9 bases. The chain's CDR3 is CASSYSGVGNTEAFF. The CDR3 DNA reads as TGTGCCAGCAGTTACTCGGGGGTGGGGAACACTGAAGCTTTCTTT.

The CDR3, as DNA: TGTGCCAGCAGCCCTTCGGGGGCAGGGACTGAAGCTTTCTTT. Amino acid sequence: CASSPSGAGTEAFF. V and J are TRBV7-2 and TRBJ1-1, with D maybe TRBD1 (6 bases). The CDR3 extends over 14 amino acids. The V end was cut by 5 bases, the J end by 5 bases, with 15 bases between. Germline V gene data show CDR1 as SGHTA and CDR2 as FQGNSA.

The chain combines TRBV6-1 with TRBJ1-2; tentative D call: TRBD1 (5 bases). Trimming left V 6 bases short and J 7 bases short, with 18 bases between. The CDR3 has 14 residues. Germline V lookup: CDR1 MNHNS, CDR2 SASEGT. The CDR3 DNA is TGTGCCAGCAGGCCAACCGGGGCGGCCCCTGGCTACACCTTC. It codes for CASRPTGAAPGYTF.

This clonotype showed up many times. The gene calls are TRBV3-1 and TRBJ1-1; D gene unclear. V was trimmed by 2 bases and J by 2 bases, leaving 6 bases between them. Germline V gene lookup returns CDR1 LGHDT and CDR2 YNNKEL (reference sequence). CDR3 length equals 13 residues. The CDR3 sequence is CASSQQINTEAFF. The CDR3 DNA is TGTGCCAGCAGCCAACAGATAAACACTGAAGCTTTCTTT. Full variable domain (rest looked up from reference TRBV3-1 and TRBJ1-1): DTAVSQTPKYLVTQMGNDKSIKCEQNLGHDTMYWYKQDSKKFLKIMFSYNNKELIINETVPNRFSPKSPDKAHLNLHINSLELGDSAVYFCASSQQINTEAFFGQGTRLTVV.

This clonotype was recorded at least ten times. The chain joins TRBV20-1 to TRBJ2-7; 10 bases are a match to TRBD2. The CDR3 has 13 amino acids. The trim removed 3 bases at V and 7 bases at J, leaving 6 bases unmatched. Per germline, CDR1 DFQATT and CDR2 SNEGSKA (reference sequence). DNA of the CDR3: TGCAGTGCTAGGACTAGCGGGCCTGGTGAGCAGTACTTC. Translation: CSARTSGPGEQYF.

This clonotype was observed many times. The chain joins TRBV5-6 to TRBJ1-3; no reliable D call. This CDR3 spans 17 amino acids. In germline, CDR1 is SGHDT, CDR2 YYEEEE. V lost 0 bases to trimming and J lost 1 base, with 14 bases between them. The CDR3 sequence is CASSLGGNTVSGNTIYF. The CDR3 bases are TGTGCCAGCAGCTTGGGAGGCAATACGGTTTCTGGAAACACCATATATTTT.

The chain recombines TRBV29-1 with TRBJ1-2; D uncertain. CDR3 length equals 13 residues. Trimming removed 4 bases at V and 11 bases at J, with 20 bases between. The germline V gene encodes CDR1 SQVTM and CDR2 ANQGSEA. The CDR3 loop is CSVGAEGILRYTF. The CDR3, as DNA: TGCAGCGTTGGGGCCGAGGGTATATTAAGGTACACCTTC.

This clonotype was found a few times. CDR3 sequence (DNA): TGCAGTGCTGGAAGACAGGGCCTCAATCAGCCCCAGCATTTT. Protein: CSAGRQGLNQPQHF. The genes are TRBV20-1 and TRBJ1-5, with 7 bases aligning to TRBD1. The CDR3 extends over 14 amino acids. Trimming took 5 bases from V and 3 from J; bases not matched to a gene: 7. The germline CDR1 and CDR2 sequences are DFQATT and SNEGSKA (reference sequence).

This clonotype was detected ten times or more. The rearrangement joins TRBV7-8 to TRBJ2-1, with D perhaps matching TRBD1 (5 bases). Trimming took 0 bases from V and 8 from J, leaving 11 bases between them. The CDR3 has 14 residues. Germline V gene sequence: CDR1 SGHVS, CDR2 FQNEAQ. The CDR3 protein is CASSLAWGADEQFF. In nucleotides, the CDR3 is TGTGCCAGCAGCTTAGCCTGGGGCGCGGATGAGCAGTTCTTC.

The chain joins TRBV5-4 to TRBJ1-2; D unclear. The CDR3 consists of 15 residues. The V end lost 3 bases, the J end lost 4 bases, and 16 bases lay between the germline ends. Germline CDR1 is SGHNT and CDR2 is YYREEE (reference sequence). CDR3 bases: TGTGCCAGCAGCTCGAGAAGCGGAGGGTCCTATGGCTACACCTTC. It codes for CASSSRSGGSYGYTF.

This clonotype showed up many times. The chain joins TRBV6-1 to TRBJ2-7; D remains unclear. There are 15 residues in the CDR3. Germline values: CDR1 MNHNS, CDR2 SASEGT. V shed 1 base and J shed 8 bases, with 18 bases lying between them. The CDR3 coding sequence is TGTGCCAGCAGTGAAGTACCCGACCGCACCAATCAGCAGTACTTC. The encoded protein is CASSEVPDRTNQQYF.

Many counts were recorded for this clonotype. The V and J genes are TRBV9 and TRBJ1-1; D remains ambiguous. V lost 0 bases to trimming and J lost 1 base, with 7 bases between them. The CDR3 is made up of 14 amino acids. Germline CDR1 and CDR2: SGDLS and YYNGEE. The CDR3 sequence: CASSVDASNTEAFF. CDR3 DNA sequence: TGTGCCAGCAGCGTAGATGCCTCGAACACTGAAGCTTTCTTT.

V gene TRBV20-1 combines with J gene TRBJ1-4; D gene unclear. CDR3 length equals 14 residues. Deletions cut 4 bases from V and 7 bases from J, with 16 bases between. Germline loops: CDR1 DFQATT, CDR2 SNEGSKA (reference sequence). CDR3 sequence: CSAIPGGRAEKLFF. CDR3 nucleotides: TGCAGTGCTATACCGGGAGGGCGGGCTGAAAAACTGTTTTTT.

The sample holds many counts of this clonotype. The chain is built from TRBV28 and TRBJ2-7; 9 nucleotides match TRBD1. V shed 5 bases and J 4 bases; nucleotides not matched to a gene: 6. Germline CDR1 reads MDHEN; CDR2 reads SYDVKM. This CDR3 is 14 amino acids long. CDR3 sequence: CASSRTGDWYEQYF. CDR3 bases: TGTGCCAGCAGTAGGACAGGGGATTGGTACGAGCAGTACTTC. Full variable domain (missing parts from reference TRBV28 and TRBJ2-7): DVKVTQSSRYLVKRTGEKVFLECVQDMDHENMFWYRQDPGLGLRLIYFSYDVKMKEKGDIPEGYSVSREKKERFSLILESASTNQTSMYLCASSRTGDWYEQYFGPGTRLTVT.

In this sample, this clonotype turned up a few times. The J gene is TRBJ1-4, the V gene TRBV6-1, with TRBD1 matching 8 bases. V gave up 5 bases and J gave up 7 bases; unmatched junction bases: 6. The CDR3 runs to 14 residues. Germline CDR1 and CDR2: MNHNS and SASEGT. The CDR3 loop is CASSPTGGGEKLFF. The CDR3 region has the DNA TGTGCCAGCAGTCCTACAGGGGGTGGTGAAAAACTGTTTTTT.

This clonotype was seen at least ten times. This sequence joins TRBV6-1 and TRBJ2-7; D is possibly TRBD1 (6 bases). The germline gives CDR1 MNHNS, CDR2 SASEGT. Trimming pared 8 bases from V and 1 base from J, leaving 21 bases between. This CDR3 contains 16 residues. The chain's CDR3 is CASAPLSGGQSYEQYF. Here the CDR3 DNA reads TGTGCCAGCGCCCCCCTGTCCGGTGGACAGTCCTACGAGCAGTACTTC.

This clonotype was observed many times. V usage is TRBV15 and J usage is TRBJ1-1; 8 bases fit TRBD1. The CDR3 spans 14 residues. V lost 3 bases and J lost 6; bases outside the gene matches: 6. Germline V lookup: CDR1 LNHNV, CDR2 YYDKDF (reference sequence). The CDR3 DNA sequence: TGTGCCACCAGCAGGGACAGGGTGTCGGCTGAAGCTTTCTTT. Translating gives CATSRDRVSAEAFF.

The genes are TRBV29-1 and TRBJ2-2, with 8 bases that match TRBD1. CDR1 is SQVTM, CDR2 ANQGSEA, per germline. The CDR3 runs to 15 residues. The J segment lost 2 bases and the V segment lost 0 bases, leaving 2 bases of the junction unmatched. CDR3 DNA sequence: TGCAGCGTTGAAGACGCAGGGGGCAACACCGGGGAGCTGTTTTTT. This gives the protein CSVEDAGGNTGELFF.

This clonotype turned up a few times. The chain uses TRBV24-1 and TRBJ2-7; TRBD2 agrees at 7 bases. The CDR3 covers 15 residues. J lost 5 bases, V lost 2 bases, and 8 bases had no gene match. Germline assignment: CDR1 KGHDR and CDR2 SFDVKD. The CDR3 DNA is TGTGCCACCAGTGATTCGGGGCGGGAGCCGGACGAGCAGTACTTC. Its translation: CATSDSGREPDEQYF.